Presented here are 13 T cell receptor beta chains from one specimen sequenced in a study of blood T cells in healthy people across ages. Alongside a J-beta primer mix, a sample-barcoded 5' primer served in a second PCR lasting about 6 to 11 cycles. TCRdb reprocessed the 5' RACE reads with MiXCR, giving one entry per CDR3 protein. The data show 700,000 to 950,000 distinct CDR3 sequences, with 55% to 75% seen just once and roughly 22% held by the top ten. Source material: blood. Receptors originate from a man aged 30 to 39 in good health.

The V call is TRBV19, the J call TRBJ1-2; D unclear. The CDR3 totals 12 residues. Germline V CDR1 and CDR2: LNHDA, SQIVND (reference sequence). The V end was cut by 5 bases, the J end by 0 bases, with 4 bases between. The CDR3 protein is CASSESNYGYTF. Written as DNA, the CDR3 is TGTGCCAGTAGTGAGTCTAACTATGGCTACACCTTC.

The chain employs TRBV6-5 and TRBJ2-1; 8 bases fit TRBD2. Germline V gene sequence: CDR1 MNHEY, CDR2 SVGAGI. V gave up 0 bases and J gave up 6 bases; unmatched junction bases: 16. CDR3 size: 19 residues. The CDR3 here is CASSYSKSPSGFAGNEQFF. The CDR3 DNA is TGTGCCAGCAGTTACTCGAAATCTCCTAGCGGGTTCGCGGGCAATGAGCAGTTCTTC.

The chain has TRBV5-1 and TRBJ1-2, with D possibly being TRBD1 (6 bases). CDR1 is SGHRS and CDR2 is YFSETQ in the germline V gene. The germline V and J ends were trimmed by 4 bases and 8 bases, with 15 bases remaining between them. This CDR3 is 13 amino acids long. Here the CDR3 reads CASSPTDRGGYTF. The CDR3 nucleotides read TGCGCCAGCAGCCCGACGGACAGAGGAGGCTACACCTTC.

The gene calls are TRBV6-2 or TRBV6-3 and TRBJ2-3; D unresolved. This CDR3 is built from 18 residues. Trimming took 0 bases from V and 5 from J, leaving 21 bases between them. CDR1 and CDR2 from the germline V gene are MNHEY and SVGEGT. CDR3 amino acids: CASSYSLLSDRVRDTQYF. Here the CDR3 DNA reads TGTGCCAGCAGTTACTCCCTCCTCTCGGACCGAGTCAGAGATACGCAGTATTTT.

For this clonotype: A much larger clone differs from this one at a single base, so this may be a read error. The chain links TRBV7-2 to TRBJ2-7, with TRBD1 identical over 10 bases. J gave up 7 bases and V 1 base, and 7 bases lay outside the gene matches. Germline V gives CDR1 SGHTA, CDR2 FQGNSA. This CDR3 spans 15 amino acids. CDR3 sequence (DNA): TGTGCCAGCAGCTTAGGACAGGGGGCGTACAATGAGCAGTACTTC. It encodes CASSLGQGAYNEQYF.

This clonotype was counted only a few times. This chain connects TRBV4-2 to TRBJ2-1; 8 bases fit TRBD2. There are 15 residues in the CDR3. CDR1 is LGHNA and CDR2 is YNFKEQ in the germline V gene. J was trimmed by 5 bases and V by 4 bases; bases with no gene match: 7. Here the CDR3 reads CASSREPGGDNEQFF. In DNA, the CDR3 is TGTGCCAGCAGCCGAGAGCCGGGGGGGGACAATGAGCAGTTCTTC.

The CDR3 is CASNGLGTANTEAFF. For the CDR3, the DNA is TGCGCCAGCAACGGATTGGGGACAGCGAACACTGAAGCTTTCTTT. V usage is TRBV5-1 and J usage is TRBJ1-1, with 7 bases identical to TRBD1. Trimming removed 6 bases from V and 1 base from J; junction bases left unmatched: 9. CDR3 length: 15 amino acids. Germline CDR1 SGHRS, CDR2 YFSETQ.

The chain couples TRBV6-6 to TRBJ2-1; 8 bases match TRBD2. Germline values: CDR1 MNHNY, CDR2 SVGAGI (reference sequence). The CDR3 runs to 13 residues. Germline trimming cut 6 bases from V and 8 bases from J; bases unmatched to any gene: 6. The CDR3 DNA follows: TGTGCCAGCAGCCGGACTAGCCCAGATGAGCAGTTCTTC. This gives the protein CASSRTSPDEQFF.

This clonotype was detected a few times. The chain joins TRBV20-1 to TRBJ2-7, with D unresolved. The DNA end is more similar to TRBJ2-5, so the J call may be wrong. Germline lookup yields CDR1 DFQATT and CDR2 SNEGSKA (reference sequence). This CDR3 spans 11 amino acids. CDR3 region: CSAREDETQYF. DNA of the CDR3: TGCAGTGCTAGAGAGGATGAGACCCAGTACTTC.

V and J are TRBV29-1 and TRBJ2-3; TRBD2 matches at 10 bases. The CDR3 runs to 14 residues. With 3 bases clipped from V and 6 bases from J, the junction kept 6 bases outside the gene matches. CDR1 and CDR2 from the germline V gene are SQVTM and ANQGSEA. CDR3 DNA sequence: TGCAGCGTTGATGAGCGGGAGGGAGGCGATACGCAGTATTTT. Translating it yields CSVDEREGGDTQYF.

This clonotype was observed a handful of times. V gene TRBV5-1 combines with J gene TRBJ2-7, with D possibly TRBD1 on 6 matching bases. The ends were cut back, 1 base at V and 3 bases at J, with 11 bases in the middle. The germline V gene encodes CDR1 SGHRS and CDR2 YFSETQ. CDR3 length equals 14 residues. The CDR3 reads CASSLNRAGYEQYF. The CDR3 nucleotides read TGCGCCAGCAGCTTGAACAGGGCGGGCTACGAGCAGTACTTC.

This clonotype was seen a few times. V gene TRBV5-1 combines with J gene TRBJ2-4; D gene unclear. Judging by the DNA end, TRBJ2-7 fits better; the J call may be wrong. The CDR3 is 13 residues long. Germline V CDR1 and CDR2: SGHRS, YFSETQ. The CDR3 region has the DNA TGCGCCAGCAGCTTTACCTCTCCCCACGAGCAGTACTTC. Its translation: CASSFTSPHEQYF.

The chain couples TRBV6-6 to TRBJ2-7; a weak D match, TRBD2 (5 bases). The CDR3 runs to 16 residues. V was clipped by 7 bases and J by 1 base, with 20 bases between them. Germline V CDR1 and CDR2: MNHNY, SVGAGI (reference sequence). CDR3 sequence: CASTVGFGGYSYEQYF. The CDR3, as DNA: TGTGCCAGCACTGTCGGGTTCGGCGGGTATTCCTACGAGCAGTACTTC.